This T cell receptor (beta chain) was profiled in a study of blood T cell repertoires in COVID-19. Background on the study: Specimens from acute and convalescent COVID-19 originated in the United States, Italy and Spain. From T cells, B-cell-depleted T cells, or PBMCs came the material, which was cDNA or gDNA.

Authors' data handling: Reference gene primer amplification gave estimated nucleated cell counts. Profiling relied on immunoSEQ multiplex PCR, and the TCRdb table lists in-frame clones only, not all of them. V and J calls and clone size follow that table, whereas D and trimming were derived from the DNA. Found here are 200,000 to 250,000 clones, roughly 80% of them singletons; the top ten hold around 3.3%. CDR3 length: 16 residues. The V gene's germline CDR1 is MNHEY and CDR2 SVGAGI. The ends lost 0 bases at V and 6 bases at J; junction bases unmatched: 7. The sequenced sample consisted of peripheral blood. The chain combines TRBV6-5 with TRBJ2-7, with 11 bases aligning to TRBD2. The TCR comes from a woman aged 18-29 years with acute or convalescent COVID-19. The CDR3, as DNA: TGTGCCAGCAGTTACTCGCCAACTAGCGGGAGTTCCGAGCAGTACTTC. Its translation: CASSYSPTSGSSEQYF.